A selection of T cell receptor beta chains follows, all from one sample in a study of T cell repertoires in cytomegalovirus infection. TCRdb re-called the reads through MiXCR, storing one row per CDR3 protein. The data contain roughly 240,000 distinct CDR3 sequences, 5% to 8.5% of them seen just once; the ten biggest clones take up about 6%. Sequenced: PBMCs. Receptors were obtained from a human donor in good health (CMV status not recorded). Some clones in this sample may be carry-over from other donors' samples. Each CDR3 is given with its conserved first and last residue. The D gene is left open where the match is weak. Size values are once, few and many counts, or a class for expanded clones, and some rows have none.

clone size,CDR3 length,V gene,J gene,D gene,CDR3 protein,CDR3 DNA
many,16,TRBV19,TRBJ2-3,TRBD1,CATSPRGQGKRDTQYF,TGTGCCACCAGCCCGAGGGGACAGGGAAAACGGGATACGCAGTATTTT
.,12,TRBV28,TRBJ2-5,.,CASSLLRQEQYF,TGTGCCAGCAGTTTACTCCGACAGGAGCAGTACTTC
many,15,TRBV5-5,TRBJ2-2,.,CASSLQGGPTGELFF,TGTGCCAGCAGCTTACAGGGCGGGCCCACCGGGGAGCTGTTTTTT
few,15,TRBV28,TRBJ1-5,.,CASNRGRADNQPQHF,TGTGCCAGCAATAGGGGGAGGGCGGACAATCAGCCCCAGCATTTT
many,13,TRBV7-2,TRBJ1-4,.,CASSLAIGGTFYF,TGTGCCAGCAGCTTAGCGATTGGGGGCACCTTTTACTTT
many,15,TRBV7-3,TRBJ1-1,TRBD1,CASSPNRGGKTEAFF,TGTGCCAGCAGCCCAAACAGGGGAGGTAAGACTGAAGCTTTCTTT
.,15,TRBV6-2/TRBV6-3,TRBJ1-1,.,CASSREAPPNTEAFF,TGTGCCAGCAGCAGGGAAGCTCCCCCGAACACTGAAGCTTTCTTT
many,14,TRBV5-1,TRBJ1-1,.,CASRNDGMNTEAFF,TGCGCCAGCAGAAACGACGGTATGAACACTGAAGCTTTCTTT
many,11,TRBV29-1,TRBJ2-5,.,CSVGTIETQYF,TGCAGCGTTGGGACAATTGAGACCCAGTACTTC
many,15,TRBV4-2,TRBJ1-1,.,CASSHHRDHHTEAFF,TGTGCCAGCAGCCACCACCGCGACCACCACACTGAAGCTTTCTTT
.,13,TRBV4-3,TRBJ1-2,.,CASSLLQDSGYTF,TGCGCCAGCAGCCTTTTACAGGACAGTGGCTACACCTTC
many,12,TRBV2,TRBJ2-7,.,CASIQGSGEQYF,TGTGCCAGCATTCAGGGGTCTGGCGAGCAGTACTTC
many,13,TRBV4-3,TRBJ1-2,TRBD1,CASSQETGGGYTF,TGCGCCAGCAGCCAGGAAACAGGGGGAGGCTACACCTTC
many,14,TRBV5-6,TRBJ1-6,.,CASTEGRVNSPLHF,TGTGCCAGCACCGAGGGGCGGGTTAATTCACCCCTCCACTTT
many,14,TRBV6-2/TRBV6-3,TRBJ2-7,TRBD2,CASSYGTSRNEQYF,TGTGCCAGCAGTTACGGGACTAGTAGGAACGAGCAGTACTTC
few,14,TRBV12-3/TRBV12-4,TRBJ2-7,TRBD1,CASSPGTEPYEQYF,TGTGCCAGCAGTCCCGGGACAGAGCCCTACGAGCAGTACTTC
many,17,TRBV12-3/TRBV12-4,TRBJ2-1,.,CASSLEGLASSYNEQFF,TGTGCCAGCAGTTTAGAAGGGCTAGCGAGCTCCTACAATGAGCAGTTCTTC
many,12,TRBV29-1,TRBJ1-2,TRBD1,CSVEGTGGEVIF,TGCAGCGTTGAAGGAACAGGGGGCGAAGTAATCTTC
many,18,TRBV28,TRBJ2-2,TRBD1,CASSLPGQARPNTGELFF,TGTGCCAGCAGTTTGCCGGGACAGGCAAGACCGAACACCGGGGAGCTGTTTTTT
many,11,TRBV28,TRBJ2-1,.,CASSLFNEQFF,TGTGCCAGCAGTTTATTTAATGAGCAGTTCTTC
many,14,TRBV7-9,TRBJ1-6,.,CASSTGTWNSPLHF,TGTGCCAGCAGCACCGGTACATGGAATTCACCCCTCCACTTT
few,14,TRBV20-1,TRBJ2-3,.,CSARDPQPPDTQYF,TGCAGTGCTAGAGATCCCCAGCCTCCGGATACGCAGTATTTT
many,13,TRBV7-3,TRBJ1-1,.,CASSSGQIGGAFF,TGTGCCAGCAGCTCGGGACAAATAGGGGGAGCTTTCTTT
.,11,TRBV29-1,TRBJ1-2,.,CSVEGPFGYTF,TGCAGCGTTGAAGGACCATTTGGCTACACCTTC
many,12,TRBV29-1,TRBJ2-5,.,CSIGTLGETQYF,TGCAGCATAGGGACCCTAGGGGAGACCCAGTACTTC
many,15,TRBV4-1,TRBJ2-5,.,CASSQDSSVGETQYF,TGCGCCAGCAGCCAAGACTCATCGGTCGGGGAGACCCAGTACTTC
.,15,TRBV9,TRBJ1-4,.,CASSVGARANEKLFF,TGTGCCAGCAGCGTAGGCGCCCGCGCTAATGAAAAACTGTTTTTT
.,14,TRBV7-2,TRBJ1-2,.,CASSLGVSSYGYTF,TGTGCCAGCAGCTTAGGGGTTTCAAGCTATGGCTACACCTTC
many,12,TRBV20-1,TRBJ2-1,.,CSAFRTPDEQFF,TGCAGTGCGTTTAGGACTCCAGATGAGCAGTTCTTC
many,19,TRBV7-2,TRBJ1-1,.,CASSLDGSRRRIGNTEAFF,TGTGCCAGCAGCTTAGACGGATCCAGGAGGAGGATTGGGAACACTGAAGCTTTCTTT
many,16,TRBV7-8,TRBJ2-2,.,CASSSSGPWDTGELFF,TGTGCCAGCAGCTCCTCCGGGCCTTGGGACACCGGGGAGCTGTTTTTT
many,16,TRBV14,TRBJ2-7,.,CASSQDGRLTSYEQYF,TGTGCCAGCAGCCAAGATGGCAGGCTAACCTCCTACGAGCAGTACTTC
many,12,TRBV6-2/TRBV6-3,TRBJ2-5,.,CASGKGWETQYF,TGTGCCAGCGGAAAGGGCTGGGAGACCCAGTACTTC
few,14,TRBV20-1,TRBJ1-2,.,CSARNPQGLGGYTF,TGCAGTGCTAGGAATCCCCAGGGCTTAGGTGGCTACACCTTC
many,15,TRBV25-1,TRBJ1-1,.,CASSEGLHSNTEAFF,TGTGCCAGCAGTGAGGGTTTACACTCGAACACTGAAGCTTTCTTT
many,13,TRBV7-2,TRBJ1-5,.,CASSTRDNQPQHF,TGTGCCAGCAGCACCCGGGACAATCAGCCCCAGCATTTT
many,16,TRBV5-4,TRBJ2-1,TRBD2,CASRRTGGGSYNEQFF,TGTGCCAGCAGGCGGACGGGGGGGGGTTCCTACAATGAGCAGTTCTTC
many,13,TRBV4-3,TRBJ2-2,.,CASSGGHTGELFF,TGCGCCAGCAGCGGGGGGCACACCGGGGAGCTGTTTTTT
many,13,TRBV12-3/TRBV12-4,TRBJ1-2,.,CASSLRDELGYTF,TGTGCCAGCAGTCTTCGGGACGAGCTCGGCTACACCTTC
few,17,TRBV6-2/TRBV6-3,TRBJ1-1,TRBD1,CASSYPTAGGQDTEAFF,TGTGCCAGCAGTTACCCTACGGCAGGGGGGCAGGACACTGAAGCTTTCTTT
many,15,TRBV20-1,TRBJ2-1,TRBD2,CSARGLAGGPNEQFF,TGCAGTGCTAGAGGGTTGGCGGGGGGGCCCAATGAGCAGTTCTTC
.,15,TRBV29-1,TRBJ2-3,TRBD2,CSVEELAGGTDTQYF,TGCAGCGTTGAAGAACTAGCGGGGGGAACAGATACGCAGTATTTT
many,15,TRBV10-3,TRBJ1-5,.,CAISDPARVRQPQHF,TGTGCCATCAGTGACCCGGCGAGGGTGAGGCAGCCCCAGCATTTT
many,12,TRBV20-1,TRBJ2-3,.,CSAKGSTDTQYF,TGCAGTGCCAAGGGGAGCACAGATACGCAGTATTTT
.,16,TRBV6-5,TRBJ2-2,.,CASSPDPTGNTGELFF,TGTGCCAGCAGCCCCGACCCGACAGGGAACACCGGGGAGCTGTTTTTT
many,13,TRBV6-2/TRBV6-3,TRBJ1-5,TRBD1,CASSYTGAQPQHF,TGTGCCAGCAGTTACACAGGGGCTCAGCCCCAGCATTTT
few,16,TRBV28,TRBJ1-1,.,CASTSSALTQDTEAFF,TGTGCCAGCACCTCTTCTGCGCTTACTCAGGACACTGAAGCTTTCTTT
.,15,TRBV20-1,TRBJ2-3,TRBD2,CSARRAGGPADTQYF,TGCAGTGCTAGAAGGGCGGGGGGGCCAGCAGATACGCAGTATTTT
.,15,TRBV15,TRBJ1-4,TRBD1,CATSPRTGFNEKLFF,TGTGCCACCAGCCCCCGGACAGGTTTCAATGAAAAACTGTTTTTT
few,14,TRBV6-2/TRBV6-3,TRBJ2-1,.,CASSYGLGVNEQFF,TGTGCCAGCAGTTACGGGCTAGGGGTTAATGAGCAGTTCTTC